These 19 T cell receptor beta chains came from one sample sequenced in a study of T cell responses to AZD1222 COVID-19 vaccine. Libraries were prepared by immunoSEQ multiplex PCR; TCRdb keeps only in-frame clonotypes and omits some of them. The table lists some 80,000 clones, 70% to 80% of them singletons. Source: peripheral blood, taken 28 days after the second dose of the MenACWY control vaccine. These receptors all come from an adult who received the MenACWY meningococcal vaccine as a control.

This chain joins TRBV3-1 (or the pseudogene TRBV3-2) and TRBJ1-1; D is uncertain. The CDR3 sequence is 16 residues long. Trimming removed 0 bases from V and 3 bases from J, with 14 bases in between. Germline-derived CDR1 and CDR2 are LGHDT and YNNKEL (reference sequence). The CDR3 spells CASSQDGRGWDTEAFF. The DNA for the CDR3 is TGTGCCAGCAGCCAAGATGGTCGGGGATGGGACACTGAAGCTTTCTTT.

The CDR3 spells CASSTGGVVGQPQHF. The CDR3 nucleotides read TGTGCCAGCAGCACAGGGGGTGTGGTTGGTCAGCCCCAGCATTTT. The V call is TRBV2, the J call TRBJ1-5, with 8 positions matching TRBD1. The J segment lost 6 bases and the V segment lost 6 bases, leaving 10 bases of the junction unmatched. The CDR3 runs to 15 residues. Germline V gene lookup returns CDR1 SNHLY and CDR2 FYNNEI.

The chain joins TRBV11-1 to TRBJ2-7; TRBD2 might be the D (5 bases). Deletions cut 5 bases from V and 0 bases from J, with 11 bases between. Germline CDR1 and CDR2: SGHAT and FQDESV (reference sequence). The CDR3 covers 14 residues. In nucleotides, the CDR3 is TGTGCCAGCAGCCTGAAGGCGGGCTCCTACGAGCAGTACTTC. Its protein is CASSLKAGSYEQYF. Drawing the rest from reference TRBV11-1 and TRBJ2-7, the complete variable domain is EAEVAQSPRYKITEKSQAVAFWCDPISGHATLYWYRQILGQGPELLVQFQDESVVDDSQLPKDRFSAERLKGVDSTLKIQPAELGDSAMYLCASSLKAGSYEQYFGPGTRLTVT.

The chain couples TRBV14 to TRBJ1-1; D might be TRBD1 (6 bases). The V end was cut by 6 bases, the J end by 4 bases, with 15 bases between. This CDR3 has 14 amino acids. Germline CDR1 SGHDN, CDR2 FVKESK. DNA of the CDR3: TGTGCCAGCAGTCCACAGGGAACGTTCACTGAAGCTTTCTTT. Protein sequence: CASSPQGTFTEAFF.

The chain uses TRBV19 and TRBJ2-2; no firm D call. V lost 5 bases and J 5 bases, leaving 12 bases between the germline ends. From germline, CDR1 is LNHDA and CDR2 SQIVND (reference sequence). The CDR3 is 14 amino acids. This chain's CDR3 is CASSRNSRTGELFF. The CDR3 DNA follows: TGTGCCAGTAGTCGGAACAGTCGAACCGGGGAGCTGTTTTTT. The whole variable domain, filled in from reference TRBV19 and TRBJ2-2, reads DGGITQSPKYLFRKEGQNVTLSCEQNLNHDAMYWYRQDPGQGLRLIYYSQIVNDFQKGDIAEGYSVSREKKESFPLTVTSAQKNPTAFYLCASSRNSRTGELFFGEGSRLTVL.

V and J are TRBV2 and TRBJ1-1, with no clear D. CDR3 length equals 13 residues. CDR1 is SNHLY, CDR2 FYNNEI, per germline. Between the trimmed V and J ends, which lost 8 bases and 4 bases, there was a span of 14 bases. The CDR3, as DNA: TGTGCCAGCTGTCTAGGTCGGCTCACTGAAGCTTTCTTT. Translation gives CASCLGRLTEAFF.

The chain links TRBV19 to TRBJ1-1; D is uncertain. Deletions cut 5 bases from V and 1 base from J, with 8 bases between. Germline values: CDR1 LNHDA, CDR2 SQIVND (reference sequence). The CDR3 runs 13 residues. CDR3 DNA: TGTGCCAGTAGTCCCAATACGAACACTGAAGCTTTCTTT. This codes for CASSPNTNTEAFF. Complete variable domain (other parts from reference TRBV19 and TRBJ1-1): DGGITQSPKYLFRKEGQNVTLSCEQNLNHDAMYWYRQDPGQGLRLIYYSQIVNDFQKGDIAEGYSVSREKKESFPLTVTSAQKNPTAFYLCASSPNTNTEAFFGQGTRLTVV.

The chain joins TRBV2 to TRBJ2-7; 11 positions agree with TRBD2. The CDR3 consists of 13 residues. From germline, CDR1 is SNHLY and CDR2 FYNNEI. The J segment lost 3 bases and the V segment lost 8 bases, leaving 3 bases of the junction unmatched. The CDR3 here is CASGTSGHYEQYF. Here the CDR3 DNA reads TGTGCCAGCGGGACTAGCGGACACTACGAGCAGTACTTC. Filled out from reference TRBV2 and TRBJ2-7, the complete variable domain reads EPEVTQTPSHQVTQMGQEVILRCVPISNHLYFYWYRQILGQKVEFLVSFYNNEISEKSEIFDDQFSVERPDGSNFTLKIRSTKLEDSAMYFCASGTSGHYEQYFGPGTRLTVT.

This chain links TRBV11-2 with TRBJ1-2; 7 bases line up with TRBD1. Germline-derived CDR1 and CDR2 are SGHAT and FQNNGV. Losses at the gene ends were 5 bases for V and 4 bases for J; bases not matched to a gene: 7. CDR3 size: 14 residues. This CDR3 reads CASSPGTAVYGYTF. The DNA for the CDR3 is TGTGCCAGCAGCCCCGGGACAGCAGTCTATGGCTACACCTTC.

The V and J genes are TRBV6-5 and TRBJ1-5; weak D call: TRBD1 (6 bases). Germline V CDR1 and CDR2: MNHEY, SVGAGI. The CDR3 runs 13 residues. V lost 8 bases and J 7 bases, leaving 15 bases between the germline ends. As DNA, the CDR3 is TGTGCCAGCCAAGGGGGGATGGGACAGCCCCAGCATTTT. This encodes CASQGGMGQPQHF.

This sequence joins TRBV2 and TRBJ1-5; a possible D gene is TRBD1 (6 bases). V was trimmed by 4 bases and J by 13 bases, leaving 14 bases between them. Germline V gene data show CDR1 as SNHLY and CDR2 as FYNNEI. The CDR3 is made up of 12 amino acids. CDR3 nucleotide sequence: TGTGCCAGCAGTGCCGGGACACCCGCTCAGCATTTT. Translating it yields CASSAGTPAQHF.

The chain is built from TRBV6-1 and TRBJ1-4, with 7 bases lining up with TRBD1. The CDR3 consists of 18 residues. With V trimmed by 1 base and J by 0 bases, 8 bases remained unmatched. Germline V lookup: CDR1 MNHNS, CDR2 SASEGT. The CDR3 nucleotides are TGTGCCAGCAGTGAAGTTATATGGACAGGTACAACTAATGAAAAACTGTTTTTT. Amino acid sequence: CASSEVIWTGTTNEKLFF.

This clone rates as medium-sized. V is TRBV6-2 or TRBV6-3 and J is TRBJ2-7; D could derive from TRBD1 or TRBD2 (5 bases each). V dropped 0 bases and J dropped 3 bases, with 9 bases sitting between them. Germline lookup yields CDR1 MNHEY and CDR2 SVGEGT. This CDR3 has 14 amino acids. The DNA for the CDR3 is TGTGCCAGCAGTTACTCGGTGGGGGACTACGAGCAGTACTTC. Translation gives CASSYSVGDYEQYF.

The chain uses TRBV20-1 and TRBJ1-1; TRBD1 is a possible D gene (5 bases). Germline-derived CDR1 and CDR2 are DFQATT and SNEGSKA (reference sequence). V lost 3 bases and J lost 7, with 12 bases in between. This CDR3 is built from 12 residues. CDR3 DNA sequence: TGCAGTGCTAGTAAGCAGGGCCATGAAGCTTTCTTT. Translating gives CSASKQGHEAFF.

Only a few counts were recorded for this clone. Other DNA sequences in this specimen translate into the identical CDR3. The gene calls are TRBV25-1 and TRBJ1-1; 8 nucleotides match TRBD1. The CDR3 has 14 residues. In germline, CDR1 is MGHDK, CDR2 SYGVNS. J was trimmed by 4 bases and V by 4 bases; bases with no gene match: 5. For the CDR3, the DNA is TGTGCCAGCAGTGGGACAGGGAGAGGCACTGAAGCTTTCTTT. Protein sequence: CASSGTGRGTEAFF.

The V and J genes are TRBV6-5 and TRBJ2-3; 7 bases are shared with TRBD2. V lost 7 bases to trimming and J lost 1 base; unmatched junction nucleotides: 5. The CDR3 runs to 14 residues. Germline V gene data show CDR1 as MNHEY and CDR2 as SVGAGI. The CDR3 loop is CASKEAGGTDTQYF. CDR3 sequence (DNA): TGTGCCAGCAAGGAGGCGGGGGGCACAGATACGCAGTATTTT.

V gene TRBV2 combines with J gene TRBJ1-1; 7 positions match TRBD1. CDR3 length: 14 residues. Germline assignment: CDR1 SNHLY and CDR2 FYNNEI. V gave up 11 bases and J gave up 2 bases; unmatched junction bases: 11. The CDR3, as DNA: TGTGCCCTCGACAGGGAAGACATCAACACTGAAGCTTTCTTT. Its translation is CALDREDINTEAFF. Together with reference TRBV2 and TRBJ1-1, the CDR3 gives the full variable domain: EPEVTQTPSHQVTQMGQEVILRCVPISNHLYFYWYRQILGQKVEFLVSFYNNEISEKSEIFDDQFSVERPDGSNFTLKIRSTKLEDSAMYFCALDREDINTEAFFGQGTRLTVV.

J is TRBJ2-1 and V is TRBV18; D possibly uses TRBD1 or TRBD2 (5 bases each). The germline V and J ends were trimmed by 3 bases and 6 bases, with 9 bases remaining between them. The CDR3 has 13 amino acids. CDR1 is KGHSH, CDR2 LQKENI, per germline. CDR3 loop: CASSPPGANEQFF. The CDR3 nucleotides read TGTGCCAGCTCACCCCCCGGGGCCAATGAGCAGTTCTTC.

This clone was counted once. This chain uses TRBV19 with TRBJ2-2, with 7 bases lining up with TRBD2. Germline V gene lookup returns CDR1 LNHDA and CDR2 SQIVND (reference sequence). J gave up 1 base and V 11 bases, and 4 bases lay outside the gene matches. The CDR3 covers 13 residues. The CDR3 DNA follows: TGTGCCCTCCGGGAGGAGAACACCGGGGAGCTGTTTTTT. It is translated as CALREENTGELFF.